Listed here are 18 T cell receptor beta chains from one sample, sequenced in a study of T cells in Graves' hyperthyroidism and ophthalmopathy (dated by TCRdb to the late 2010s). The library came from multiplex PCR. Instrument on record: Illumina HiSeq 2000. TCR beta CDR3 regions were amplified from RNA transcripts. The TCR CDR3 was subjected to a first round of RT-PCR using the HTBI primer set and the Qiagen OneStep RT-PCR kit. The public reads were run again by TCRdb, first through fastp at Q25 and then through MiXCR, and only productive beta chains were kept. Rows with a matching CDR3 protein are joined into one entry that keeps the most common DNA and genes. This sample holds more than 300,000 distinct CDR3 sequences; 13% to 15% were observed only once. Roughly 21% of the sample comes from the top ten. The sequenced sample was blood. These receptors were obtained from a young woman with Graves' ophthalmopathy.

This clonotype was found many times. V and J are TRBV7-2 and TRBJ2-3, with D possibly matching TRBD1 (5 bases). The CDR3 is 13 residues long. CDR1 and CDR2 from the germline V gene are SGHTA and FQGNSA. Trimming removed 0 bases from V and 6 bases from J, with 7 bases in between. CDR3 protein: CASSLARADTQYF. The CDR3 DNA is TGTGCCAGCAGCTTAGCCAGGGCGGATACGCAGTATTTT.

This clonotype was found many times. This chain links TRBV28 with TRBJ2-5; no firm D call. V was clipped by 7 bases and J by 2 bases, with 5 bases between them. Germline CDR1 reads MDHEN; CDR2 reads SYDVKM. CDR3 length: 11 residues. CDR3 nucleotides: TGTGCCAGCATCCAGCAAGAGACCCAGTACTTC. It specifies CASIQQETQYF.

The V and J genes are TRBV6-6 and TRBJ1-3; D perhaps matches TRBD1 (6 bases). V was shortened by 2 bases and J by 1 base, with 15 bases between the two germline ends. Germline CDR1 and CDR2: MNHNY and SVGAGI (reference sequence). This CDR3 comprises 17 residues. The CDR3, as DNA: TGTGCCAGCAGTTACGGTCGGCAGGGGCCTTCTGGAAACACCATATATTTT. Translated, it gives CASSYGRQGPSGNTIYF.

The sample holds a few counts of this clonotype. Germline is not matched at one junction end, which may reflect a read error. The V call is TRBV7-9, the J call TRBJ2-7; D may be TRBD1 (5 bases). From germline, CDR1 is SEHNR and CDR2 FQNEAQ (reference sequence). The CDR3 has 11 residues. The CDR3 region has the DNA TGTGCCGGCAGGGTGGGGCACGAGCAGTACTTC. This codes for CAGRVGHEQYF. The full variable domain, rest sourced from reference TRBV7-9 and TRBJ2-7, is DTGVSQNPRHKITKRGQNVTFRCDPISEHNRLYWYRQTLGQGPEFLTYFQNEAQLEKSRLLSDRFSAERPKGSFSTLEIQRTEQGDSAMYLCAGRVGHEQYFGPGTRLTVT.

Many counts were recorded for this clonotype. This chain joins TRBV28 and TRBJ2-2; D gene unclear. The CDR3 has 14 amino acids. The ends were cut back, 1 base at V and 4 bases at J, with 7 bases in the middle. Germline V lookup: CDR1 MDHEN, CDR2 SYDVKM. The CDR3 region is CASSLLGLTGELFF. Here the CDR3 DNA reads TGTGCCAGCAGTTTATTAGGGCTCACCGGGGAGCTGTTTTTT.

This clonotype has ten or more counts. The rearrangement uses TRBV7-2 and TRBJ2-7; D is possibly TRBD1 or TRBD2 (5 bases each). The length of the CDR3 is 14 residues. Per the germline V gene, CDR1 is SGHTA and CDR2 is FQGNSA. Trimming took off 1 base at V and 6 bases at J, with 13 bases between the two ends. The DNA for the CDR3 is TGTGCCAGCAGCTTAGGCGGGCAGGGTTCCGAGCAGTACTTC. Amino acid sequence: CASSLGGQGSEQYF.

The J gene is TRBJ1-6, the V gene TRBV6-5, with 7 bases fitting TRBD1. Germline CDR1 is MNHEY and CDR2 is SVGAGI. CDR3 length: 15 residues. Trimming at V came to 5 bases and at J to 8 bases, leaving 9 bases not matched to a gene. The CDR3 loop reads CASSLDRDRDSPLHF. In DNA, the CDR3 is TGTGCCAGCAGTCTCGACCGGGACAGAGATTCACCCCTCCACTTT.

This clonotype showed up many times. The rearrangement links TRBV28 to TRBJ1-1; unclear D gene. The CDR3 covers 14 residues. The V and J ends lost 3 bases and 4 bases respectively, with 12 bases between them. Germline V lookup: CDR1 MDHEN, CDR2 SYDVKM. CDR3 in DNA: TGTGCCAGCAGTTTCCCGGGGATATCCACTGAAGCTTTCTTT. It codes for CASSFPGISTEAFF.

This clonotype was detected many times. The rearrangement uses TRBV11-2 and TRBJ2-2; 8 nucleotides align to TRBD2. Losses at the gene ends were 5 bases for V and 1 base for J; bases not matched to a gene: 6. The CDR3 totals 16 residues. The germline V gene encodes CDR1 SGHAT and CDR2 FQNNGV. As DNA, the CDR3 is TGTGCCAGCAGCGCCCCGGGGGGGAGGAACACCGGGGAGCTGTTTTTT. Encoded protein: CASSAPGGRNTGELFF.

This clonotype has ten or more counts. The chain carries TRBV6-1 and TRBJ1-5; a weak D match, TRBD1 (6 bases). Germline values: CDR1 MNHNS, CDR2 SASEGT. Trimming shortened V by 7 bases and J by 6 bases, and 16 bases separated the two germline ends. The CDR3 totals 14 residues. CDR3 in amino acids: CASTLWGASQPQHF. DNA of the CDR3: TGTGCCAGCACCCTCTGGGGGGCTAGTCAGCCCCAGCATTTT.

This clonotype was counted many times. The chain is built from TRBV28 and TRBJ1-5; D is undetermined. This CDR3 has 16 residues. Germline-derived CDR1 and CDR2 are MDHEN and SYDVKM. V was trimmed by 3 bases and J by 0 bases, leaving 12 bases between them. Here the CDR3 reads CASSFPPDYSNQPQHF. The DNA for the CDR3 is TGTGCCAGCAGTTTTCCGCCGGACTATAGCAATCAGCCCCAGCATTTT.

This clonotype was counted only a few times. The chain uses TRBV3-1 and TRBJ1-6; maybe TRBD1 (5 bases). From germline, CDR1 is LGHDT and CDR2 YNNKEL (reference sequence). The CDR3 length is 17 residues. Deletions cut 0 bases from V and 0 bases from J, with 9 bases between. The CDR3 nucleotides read TGTGCCAGCAGCCAAGAGGGGGGAGGCTCCTATAATTCACCCCTCCACTTT. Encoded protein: CASSQEGGGSYNSPLHF.

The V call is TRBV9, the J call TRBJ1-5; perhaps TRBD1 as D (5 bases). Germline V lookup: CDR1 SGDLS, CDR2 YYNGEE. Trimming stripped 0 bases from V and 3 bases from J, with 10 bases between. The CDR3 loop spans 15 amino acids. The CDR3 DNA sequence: TGTGCCAGCAGCGTAGGGGGGGTATACAATCAGCCCCAGCATTTT. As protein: CASSVGGVYNQPQHF.

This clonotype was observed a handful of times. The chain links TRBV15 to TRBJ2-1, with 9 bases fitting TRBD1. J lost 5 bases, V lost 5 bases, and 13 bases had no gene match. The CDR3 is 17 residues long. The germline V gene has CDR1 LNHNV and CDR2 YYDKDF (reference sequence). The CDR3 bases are TGTGCCACCAGCGACACTCTATACGGGACAGGGCACAATGAGCAGTTCTTC. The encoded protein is CATSDTLYGTGHNEQFF.

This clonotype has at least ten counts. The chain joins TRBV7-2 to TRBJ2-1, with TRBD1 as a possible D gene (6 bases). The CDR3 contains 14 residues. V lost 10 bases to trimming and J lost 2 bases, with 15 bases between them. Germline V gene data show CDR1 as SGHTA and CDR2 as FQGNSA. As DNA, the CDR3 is TGTGCCATCCCGATCAGGGGACCCTACAATGAGCAGTTCTTC. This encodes CAIPIRGPYNEQFF.

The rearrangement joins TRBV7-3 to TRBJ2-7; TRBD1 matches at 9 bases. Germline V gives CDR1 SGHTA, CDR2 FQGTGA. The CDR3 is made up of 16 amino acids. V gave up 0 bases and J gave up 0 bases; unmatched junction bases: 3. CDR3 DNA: TGTGCCAGCAGCTTAACAGGGACAGGGAACTCCTACGAGCAGTACTTC. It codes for CASSLTGTGNSYEQYF.

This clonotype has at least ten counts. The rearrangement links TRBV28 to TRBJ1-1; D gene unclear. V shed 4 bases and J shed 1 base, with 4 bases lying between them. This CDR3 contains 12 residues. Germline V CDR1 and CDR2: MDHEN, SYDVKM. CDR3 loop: CASSSQNTEAFF. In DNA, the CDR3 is TGTGCCAGCAGTTCCCAGAACACTGAAGCTTTCTTT.

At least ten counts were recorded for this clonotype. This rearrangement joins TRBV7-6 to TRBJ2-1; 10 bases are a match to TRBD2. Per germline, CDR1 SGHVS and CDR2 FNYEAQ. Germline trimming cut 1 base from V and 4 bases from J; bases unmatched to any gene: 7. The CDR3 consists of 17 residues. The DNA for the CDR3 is TGTGCCAGCAGCTTAGGGATTAGCGGGGGGCCATACAATGAGCAGTTCTTC. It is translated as CASSLGISGGPYNEQFF.